The 27 T cell receptor beta chains presented below share a single source sample, sequenced in a study. TCRdb passed the 5' RACE reads through MiXCR, listing each CDR3 protein once. Of 62,000 or so distinct CDR3 sequences listed, roughly 23% were seen once; the top ten hold about 3%. The specimen was memory CD4+ T cells sorted from a lymph node. Stated subset: memory CD4+ T cells, CD4+CD45RO+CD25-. The receptors stem from a female donor with breast cancer.

Only a few counts were recorded for this clonotype. The V gene is TRBV5-1, the J gene TRBJ1-2; 9 positions agree with TRBD1. V was pared by 0 bases and J by 7 bases, with 7 bases of the junction left unmatched. There are 15 residues in the CDR3. Germline-derived CDR1 and CDR2 are SGHRS and YFSETQ. CDR3 in amino acids: CASSLVSGTGSGYTF. CDR3 coding DNA: TGCGCCAGCAGCTTGGTGAGCGGGACAGGGTCTGGCTACACCTTC. The full variable domain, in which reference TRBV5-1 and TRBJ1-2 provide the parts outside the CDR3, is KAGVTQTPRYLIKTRGQQVTLSCSPISGHRSVSWYQQTPGQGLQFLFEYFSETQRNKGNFPGRFSGRQFSNSRSEMNVSTLELGDSALYLCASSLVSGTGSGYTFGSGTRLTVV.

This clonotype was detected a few times. This rearrangement joins TRBV9 to TRBJ2-1; tentatively, D is TRBD2 (5 bases). V was trimmed by 0 bases and J by 5 bases, leaving 15 bases between them. The CDR3 is 16 residues long. Germline-derived CDR1 and CDR2 are SGDLS and YYNGEE. The CDR3: CASSVEVAGYHNEQFF. DNA of the CDR3: TGTGCCAGCAGCGTAGAAGTGGCGGGTTACCACAATGAGCAGTTCTTC.

This clonotype showed up many times. The rearrangement uses TRBV5-1 and TRBJ1-5, with D uncertain. The CDR3 totals 14 residues. The germline CDR1 and CDR2 sequences are SGHRS and YFSETQ. Trimming stripped 0 bases from V and 7 bases from J, with 11 bases between. The CDR3 coding sequence is TGCGCCAGCAGCTTGGAGGGAGGTGGACAGCCCCAGCATTTT. It yields the protein CASSLEGGGQPQHF.

This clonotype occurred a few times. This sequence joins TRBV20-1 and TRBJ2-1; 13 positions match TRBD2. This CDR3 comprises 14 residues. V was clipped by 4 bases and J by 7 bases; unmatched bases: 4. CDR1 DFQATT and CDR2 SNEGSKA come from the germline V gene (reference sequence). CDR3 coding DNA: TGCAGTGCTACCTCGGGACTAGCGGGAAATGAGCAGTTCTTC. It is translated as CSATSGLAGNEQFF.

Remarks on this clonotype: The junction departs from germline at one end; a sequencing error may be responsible. V and J are TRBV4-3 and TRBJ1-2; TRBD1 is a possible D gene (6 bases). CDR3 length: 13 residues. Germline V gene lookup returns CDR1 LGHNA and CDR2 YSLEER. As DNA, the CDR3 is TGCGTCAGCAGCCCGAACAGGGACTATGGCTACACCTTC. It codes for CVSSPNRDYGYTF.

This chain uses TRBV7-2 with TRBJ1-5; D unresolved. Germline V CDR1 and CDR2: SGHTA, FQGNSA. V was cut by 5 bases and J by 7 bases, with 18 bases left in between. CDR3 length equals 15 residues. The chain's CDR3 is CASSLGGQAAQPQHF. CDR3 DNA sequence: TGTGCCAGCAGCCTAGGTGGCCAGGCCGCCCAGCCCCAGCATTTT.

The chain joins TRBV3-1 to TRBJ2-2, with D possibly being TRBD2 (6 bases). The germline V gene encodes CDR1 LGHDT and CDR2 YNNKEL (reference sequence). Trimming removed 4 bases from V and 7 bases from J, with 10 bases in between. This CDR3 has 13 amino acids. The CDR3 region is CASSLGGGGELFF. CDR3 coding DNA: TGTGCCAGCAGCCTGGGGGGAGGCGGGGAGCTGTTTTTT.

V and J are TRBV5-1 and TRBJ1-2, with D unresolved. Germline-derived CDR1 and CDR2 are SGHRS and YFSETQ. The ends were cut back, 2 bases at V and 6 bases at J, with 14 bases in the middle. The CDR3 is 14 amino acids. The CDR3 reads CASSLDTRRDGYTF. CDR3 DNA: TGCGCCAGCAGCTTAGACACCCGTCGCGATGGCTACACCTTC.

Ten or more counts support this clonotype. The V gene is TRBV29-1, the J gene TRBJ2-7; the D call may be TRBD1 or TRBD2 (5 bases each). CDR1 SQVTM and CDR2 ANQGSEA come from the germline V gene. The CDR3 runs to 12 residues. V lost 7 bases and J 4 bases, leaving 14 bases between the germline ends. CDR3 sequence: CSAILGGYEQYF. The CDR3 region has the DNA TGCAGCGCCATACTTGGGGGTTACGAGCAGTACTTC.

This clonotype was counted many times. The chain has TRBV5-1 and TRBJ1-2; no firm D call. This CDR3 contains 14 residues. Trimming took off 0 bases at V and 4 bases at J, with 10 bases between the two ends. The V gene's germline CDR1 is SGHRS and CDR2 YFSETQ. CDR3 DNA sequence: TGCGCCAGCAGCTTGGATGCAGGCTCCTATGGCTACACCTTC. It yields the protein CASSLDAGSYGYTF. Full variable domain (missing parts from reference TRBV5-1 and TRBJ1-2): KAGVTQTPRYLIKTRGQQVTLSCSPISGHRSVSWYQQTPGQGLQFLFEYFSETQRNKGNFPGRFSGRQFSNSRSEMNVSTLELGDSALYLCASSLDAGSYGYTFGSGTRLTVV.

The CDR3: CASSQGWRLLSGANVLTF. CDR3 DNA sequence: TGTGCCAGCAGCCAAGGGTGGCGGCTGCTCTCTGGGGCCAACGTCCTGACTTTC. J is TRBJ2-6 and V is TRBV6-5; D is undetermined. Trimming left V 6 bases short and J 0 bases short, with 18 bases between. Germline CDR1 and CDR2: MNHEY and SVGAGI. This CDR3 is 18 amino acids long.

This clonotype was recorded at least ten times. This sequence joins TRBV24-1 and TRBJ1-2, with a tentative D call TRBD1 (5 bases). The germline V and J ends were trimmed by 2 bases and 8 bases, with 8 bases remaining between them. The CDR3 extends over 12 amino acids. The germline V gene encodes CDR1 KGHDR and CDR2 SFDVKD. For the CDR3, the DNA is TGTGCCACCAGTGATTCGGGGGTAGGCTACACCTTC. Encoded protein: CATSDSGVGYTF.

This clonotype came up a few times. This rearrangement joins TRBV20-1 to TRBJ2-7; 14 bases fit TRBD2. J gave up 8 bases and V 5 bases, and 8 bases lay outside the gene matches. The CDR3 spans 14 residues. The germline V gene has CDR1 DFQATT and CDR2 SNEGSKA (reference sequence). The CDR3 spells CSAFPGLAGVKQYF. CDR3 nucleotide sequence: TGCAGTGCTTTTCCGGGACTAGCGGGAGTCAAGCAGTACTTC.

The V call is TRBV5-1, the J call TRBJ2-7, with 12 bases identical to TRBD2. From germline, CDR1 is SGHRS and CDR2 YFSETQ. The CDR3 extends over 17 amino acids. Trimming removed 7 bases from V and 4 bases from J; junction bases left unmatched: 15. Here the CDR3 DNA reads TGCGCCAGCTTAGCGACTAGCGGGAGTGTAGAGTCTTACGAGCAGTACTTC. It yields the protein CASLATSGSVESYEQYF.

The genes are TRBV7-3 and TRBJ2-6, with D unclear. This CDR3 region has 17 residues. Germline V lookup: CDR1 SGHTA, CDR2 FQGTGA. The V end was cut by 3 bases, the J end by 1 base, with 13 bases between. CDR3 amino acids: CASSLAGYQSGANVLTF. DNA of the CDR3: TGTGCCAGCAGCTTGGCAGGATACCAGTCTGGGGCCAACGTCCTGACTTTC.

This CDR3 is CASSWEGRTGELFF. CDR3 coding DNA: TGTGCCAGCAGCTGGGAGGGGAGGACCGGGGAGCTGTTTTTT. The V gene is TRBV7-2, the J gene TRBJ2-2; 7 positions agree with TRBD2. The germline V gene encodes CDR1 SGHTA and CDR2 FQGNSA. With V trimmed by 4 bases and J by 5 bases, 4 bases remained unmatched. CDR3 length: 14 amino acids.

The chain combines TRBV7-2 with TRBJ1-2, with 7 positions matching TRBD1. This CDR3 has 13 residues. Germline V gene sequence: CDR1 SGHTA, CDR2 FQGNSA. V dropped 5 bases and J dropped 4; count of bases not matched to a gene: 4. The CDR3 reads CASSPGTAYGYTF. DNA for the CDR3: TGTGCCAGCAGCCCCGGGACAGCCTATGGCTACACCTTC.

A note on this clonotype: The CDR3 does not end in the conserved phenylalanine or tryptophan, so this is likely a read error. The V gene is TRBV12-3 or TRBV12-4, the J gene TRBJ2-6; TRBD1 might be the D (7 bases). The CDR3 covers 16 residues. The DNA for the CDR3 is TGTGCCAGCAGGGCGGGACAGTTCTCTGAGGCCAACGTCCTGACTGTC. This encodes CASRAGQFSEANVLTV.

The chain carries TRBV7-2 and TRBJ2-3; tentatively, D is TRBD2 (5 bases). The CDR3 is 13 residues long. V lost 3 bases, J lost 5 bases, and 9 bases lay in between. Germline V gives CDR1 SGHTA, CDR2 FQGNSA. CDR3 DNA sequence: TGTGCCAGCAGCTTGGTTCGGGAAGATACGCAGTATTTT. It encodes CASSLVREDTQYF.

There are many counts of this clonotype. V and J are TRBV6-5 and TRBJ2-1; D might be TRBD1 (5 bases). The germline CDR1 and CDR2 sequences are MNHEY and SVGAGI. Trimming pared 2 bases from V and 6 bases from J, leaving 11 bases between. The CDR3 is made up of 14 amino acids. The CDR3 coding sequence is TGTGCCAGCAGTTACCGGCTCCAGGGCAATGAGCAGTTCTTC. Its translation: CASSYRLQGNEQFF.

This chain connects TRBV20-1 to TRBJ2-1, with 10 bases fitting TRBD2. Looked up from germline, CDR1 is DFQATT and CDR2 is SNEGSKA (reference sequence). The CDR3 is made up of 16 amino acids. The J segment lost 10 bases and the V segment lost 0 bases, leaving 12 bases of the junction unmatched. The CDR3 loop is CSARDRLSGRTGEQFF. The DNA for the CDR3 is TGCAGTGCTAGAGATCGCCTTAGCGGGAGGACCGGGGAGCAGTTCTTC.

J is TRBJ2-5 and V is TRBV20-1, with D hard to call. Trimming stripped 5 bases from V and 1 base from J, with 11 bases between. This CDR3 spans 13 amino acids. The germline CDR1 and CDR2 sequences are DFQATT and SNEGSKA (reference sequence). The CDR3 here is CSAQQPFQETQYF. In nucleotides, the CDR3 is TGCAGTGCTCAGCAGCCTTTCCAAGAGACCCAGTACTTC.

The chain has TRBV5-5 and TRBJ1-2; D remains unclear. The CDR3 runs 14 residues. Trimming stripped 0 bases from V and 4 bases from J, with 10 bases between. Germline V gene sequence: CDR1 SGHKS, CDR2 YYEKEE (reference sequence). CDR3 protein: CASSLEVAGYGYTF. The CDR3 DNA sequence: TGTGCCAGCAGCTTGGAGGTGGCAGGCTATGGCTACACCTTC.

The sample holds many counts of this clonotype. This chain links TRBV6-6 with TRBJ1-5; D is unclear. Trimming stripped 5 bases from V and 5 bases from J, with 10 bases between. The CDR3 loop spans 13 amino acids. Germline V CDR1 and CDR2: MNHNY, SVGAGI (reference sequence). CDR3 in amino acids: CASSRTVDQPQHF. CDR3 sequence (DNA): TGTGCCAGCAGTCGGACCGTCGATCAGCCCCAGCATTTT.

This clonotype has a handful of counts. J is TRBJ2-1 and V is TRBV15, with TRBD1 as a possible D gene (6 bases). CDR1 is LNHNV, CDR2 YYDKDF, per germline (reference sequence). Trimming left V 2 bases short and J 2 bases short, with 10 bases between. The CDR3 contains 15 residues. CDR3 coding DNA: TGTGCCACCAGCAGACACGGACAGACCTACAATGAGCAGTTCTTC. Protein sequence: CATSRHGQTYNEQFF.

This clonotype was counted between two and nine times. The chain employs TRBV20-1 and TRBJ1-1, with a weak D call TRBD1 (6 bases). CDR3 length: 13 residues. Germline CDR1 DFQATT, CDR2 SNEGSKA (reference sequence). V shed 3 bases and J shed 5 bases, with 13 bases lying between them. CDR3 loop: CSASKQGGTEAFF. The CDR3 bases are TGCAGTGCTAGTAAACAGGGAGGTACTGAAGCTTTCTTT.

The J gene is TRBJ2-7, the V gene TRBV25-1; D remains unclear. The CDR3 length is 13 residues. Trimming left V 1 base short and J 3 bases short, with 7 bases between. The V gene's germline CDR1 is MGHDK and CDR2 SYGVNS. CDR3 region: CASSEFGGYEQYF. In DNA, the CDR3 is TGTGCCAGCAGTGAATTTGGCGGCTACGAGCAGTACTTC.